This T cell receptor beta chain was sequenced for a study of T cell changes during pregnancy in multiple sclerosis. Only in-frame clones appear in the TCRdb table, and some are missing; sequencing was by immunoSEQ multiplex PCR. The table has tens of thousands of clones, roughly 91% seen once; the top ten hold about 5.8%. The CDR3 length is 14 residues. With V trimmed by 8 bases and J by 5 bases, 6 bases remained unmatched. Germline values: CDR1 MNHEY, CDR2 SMNVEV (reference sequence). The sequence was obtained from a female donor in good health, enrolled as a control in a pregnancy study. The chain recombines TRBV27 with TRBJ1-4, with 9 bases that match TRBD1. The sample consisted of peripheral blood, taken in the third trimester of pregnancy. The CDR3 nucleotides read TGTGCCAGCGCAAACAGGGGGCAAAATGAAAAACTGTTTTTT. The encoded protein is CASANRGQNEKLFF.